The 20 T cell receptor beta chains in this list originate from one sample, sequenced in a study of read filtering for tumor transcriptome and immune sequencing. Molecular barcoded adaptors covering alpha/delta and beta/gamma chains were used on approximately 400 ng RNA. TCRdb fed the reads into MiXCR, producing one record per CDR3 protein. This table holds 60,000 or so distinct CDR3 sequences, roughly 19% found once. The specimen sequenced was a population of CD138-negative cells sorted from bone marrow. Every receptor here comes from a donor aged 40 or over with multiple myeloma.

This clonotype was recorded once. This may be a read error, as it is one base from a much larger clone. The rearrangement uses TRBV5-6 and TRBJ2-5, with TRBD2 matching 8 bases. CDR3 length: 14 amino acids. Germline V gene data show CDR1 as SGHDT and CDR2 as YYEEEE. Trimming removed 2 bases from V and 3 bases from J; junction bases left unmatched: 3. CDR3 sequence (DNA): TGTGCCAGCAGCTTAGAACTAGCGGAAGAGACCCAGTACTTC. It specifies CASSLELAEETQYF.

This clonotype was observed many times. The gene calls are TRBV7-2 and TRBJ2-1; 8 nucleotides agree with TRBD2. This CDR3 has 16 amino acids. The J segment lost 9 bases and the V segment lost 5 bases, leaving 15 bases of the junction unmatched. Germline V lookup: CDR1 SGHTA, CDR2 FQGNSA. The CDR3 loop reads CASSPQSGGRAGEQFF. The DNA for the CDR3 is TGTGCCAGCAGCCCCCAAAGCGGGGGACGGGCTGGTGAGCAGTTCTTC.

This clonotype was counted ten times or more. The V call is TRBV6-5, the J call TRBJ2-2; 13 bases agree with TRBD2. The germline V gene encodes CDR1 MNHEY and CDR2 SVGAGI. This CDR3 contains 16 residues. V was pared by 5 bases and J by 1 base, with 1 base of the junction left unmatched. CDR3 DNA: TGTGCCAGCAGTGGACTAGCGGGGGAGAACACCGGGGAGCTGTTTTTT. As protein: CASSGLAGENTGELFF.

This clonotype occurred many times. This chain links TRBV5-1 with TRBJ2-1, with a tentative D call TRBD2 (6 bases). Germline V gene sequence: CDR1 SGHRS, CDR2 YFSETQ. The CDR3 runs to 14 residues. The ends were cut back, 3 bases at V and 10 bases at J, with 17 bases in the middle. The CDR3 reads CASSSRLEEGEQFF. DNA of the CDR3: TGCGCCAGCAGCTCCAGACTAGAAGAGGGCGAGCAGTTCTTC.

In this sample, this clonotype turned up many times. The rearrangement links TRBV5-1 to TRBJ2-5; D might be TRBD1 or TRBD2, each matching 5 bases. The length of the CDR3 is 16 residues. V was trimmed by 4 bases and J by 1 base, leaving 17 bases between them. CDR1 is SGHRS, CDR2 YFSETQ, per germline. In DNA, the CDR3 is TGCGCCAGCAGCCCTCAGCCGTTCGGGGCCCAAGAGACCCAGTACTTC. This sequence encodes CASSPQPFGAQETQYF. The whole variable domain, remainder taken from reference TRBV5-1 and TRBJ2-5, is KAGVTQTPRYLIKTRGQQVTLSCSPISGHRSVSWYQQTPGQGLQFLFEYFSETQRNKGNFPGRFSGRQFSNSRSEMNVSTLELGDSALYLCASSPQPFGAQETQYFGPGTRLLVL.

This clonotype has at least ten counts. V is TRBV7-2 and J is TRBJ2-2; D uncertain. The V and J ends lost 2 bases and 5 bases respectively, with 6 bases between them. Germline V lookup: CDR1 SGHTA, CDR2 FQGNSA. The CDR3 extends over 13 amino acids. CDR3 sequence: CASSLSWTGELFF. CDR3 nucleotide sequence: TGTGCCAGCAGCTTAAGTTGGACCGGGGAGCTGTTTTTT. The full variable domain, its missing parts supplied by reference TRBV7-2 and TRBJ2-2, is GAGVSQSPSNKVTEKGKDVELRCDPISGHTALYWYRQSLGQGLEFLIYFQGNSAPDKSGLPSDRFSAERTGGSVSTLTIQRTQQEDSAVYLCASSLSWTGELFFGEGSRLTVL.

This clonotype turned up a few times. The CDR3 protein is CASSPRISYNEQFF. DNA for the CDR3: TGTGCCAGCAGTCCTCGTATCTCCTACAATGAGCAGTTCTTC. V is TRBV7-2 and J is TRBJ2-1; D gene ambiguous. The CDR3 is 14 residues long. Germline CDR1 SGHTA, CDR2 FQGNSA. The V end lost 6 bases, the J end lost 0 bases, and 9 bases lay between the germline ends.

The sample holds a few counts of this clonotype. The J gene is TRBJ2-2, the V gene TRBV6-1; 10 nucleotides line up with TRBD1. There are 16 residues in the CDR3. CDR1 is MNHNS, CDR2 SASEGT, per germline. J was trimmed by 7 bases and V by 5 bases; bases with no gene match: 10. The CDR3 loop is CASSSRDRGGNGELFF. The CDR3 DNA reads TGTGCCAGCAGTTCCCGGGACAGGGGCGGTAACGGGGAGCTGTTTTTT.

The chain uses TRBV28 and TRBJ2-5, with D perhaps TRBD1 (6 bases). The V end lost 5 bases, the J end lost 5 bases, and 18 bases lay between the germline ends. Germline V CDR1 and CDR2: MDHEN, SYDVKM. There are 15 residues in the CDR3. CDR3 region: CASSRRLNREETQYF. The DNA of the CDR3 is TGTGCCAGCAGTCGTCGCCTGAACAGGGAGGAGACCCAGTACTTC.

Details on this clonotype: A much larger clone lies a single base off, so this may be a read error. The V and J genes are TRBV20-1 and TRBJ2-3, with TRBD2 matching 11 bases. The CDR3 consists of 16 residues. Germline-derived CDR1 and CDR2 are DFQATT and SNEGSKA (reference sequence). Losses at the gene ends were 5 bases for V and 2 bases for J; bases not matched to a gene: 9. In nucleotides, the CDR3 is TGCAGTGCTGGACATTGGGGACTAGCGGACACAGATACGCAGTATTTT. As protein: CSAGHWGLADTDTQYF.

Turning to this clonotype: A clone one base away is much larger, so this may be a read error. Here the CDR3 omits its conserved ending phenylalanine or tryptophan, so a read error is the likely source. This chain uses TRBV6-6 with TRBJ2-5; TRBD2 matches 8 bases. The germline gives CDR1 MNHNY, CDR2 SVGAGI (reference sequence). V dropped 8 bases and J dropped 5; count of bases not matched to a gene: 16. CDR3 size: 16 residues. The CDR3: CASGSTAGGGRETQYL. Here the CDR3 DNA reads TGTGCCAGCGGATCCACGGCGGGAGGAGGGCGGGAGACCCAGTACCTC.

This clonotype has more than one count but fewer than ten. The genes are TRBV11-1 and TRBJ1-5; 8 bases are a match to TRBD1. V lost 5 bases and J lost 6; bases outside the gene matches: 6. The CDR3 extends over 14 amino acids. Germline V gene sequence: CDR1 SGHAT, CDR2 FQDESV (reference sequence). The DNA of the CDR3 is TGTGCCAGCAGCGTTGACAGGGGTGGTCAGCCCCAGCATTTT. This encodes CASSVDRGGQPQHF.

The sample holds many counts of this clonotype. The chain carries TRBV7-2 and TRBJ2-7, with TRBD2 identical over 7 bases. Germline V gene lookup returns CDR1 SGHTA and CDR2 FQGNSA. The CDR3 is 13 amino acids. V lost 4 bases, J lost 3 bases, and 3 bases stayed unmatched. This CDR3 reads CASSSTSHYEQYF. Written as DNA, the CDR3 is TGTGCCAGCAGCTCGACTAGCCACTACGAGCAGTACTTC.

To note about this clonotype: A much more abundant neighbour one base away suggests this may be a read error. The conserved closing phenylalanine or tryptophan is absent in this CDR3, likely reflecting a read error. This rearrangement joins TRBV3-1 to TRBJ2-1; D is uncertain. CDR1 LGHDT and CDR2 YNNKEL come from the germline V gene (reference sequence). The CDR3 has 14 amino acids. V lost 4 bases to trimming and J lost 2 bases, with 9 bases between them. For the CDR3, the DNA is TGTGCCAGCAGCCCTCAGACCGCCTACAATGAGCAGTTCCTC. Translation: CASSPQTAYNEQFL.

This chain uses TRBV7-8 with TRBJ1-4, with 8 nucleotides matching TRBD1. Germline CDR1 and CDR2: SGHVS and FQNEAQ. V dropped 0 bases and J dropped 7; count of bases not matched to a gene: 4. The CDR3 is made up of 15 amino acids. The CDR3 spells CASSLAQGAIEKLFF. Written as DNA, the CDR3 is TGTGCCAGCAGCTTAGCGCAGGGGGCGATTGAAAAACTGTTTTTT. Variable domain in full (rest from reference TRBV7-8 and TRBJ1-4): GAGVSQSPRYKVAKRGQDVALRCDPISGHVSLFWYQQALGQGPEFLTYFQNEAQLDKSGLPSDRFFAERPEGSVSTLKIQRTQQEDSAVYLCASSLAQGAIEKLFFGSGTQLSVL.

The sample holds many counts of this clonotype. This chain uses TRBV6-5 with TRBJ2-5; 8 positions agree with TRBD1. Trimming at V came to 3 bases and at J to 5 bases, leaving 5 bases not matched to a gene. Germline CDR1 is MNHEY and CDR2 is SVGAGI. The CDR3 consists of 14 residues. The CDR3: CASSYSTGGETQYF. The CDR3 DNA follows: TGTGCCAGCAGTTATTCAACAGGGGGGGAGACCCAGTACTTC.

The CDR3 loop reads CASSQEDSSTGTQYF. CDR3 nucleotides: TGCGCCAGCAGCCAAGAGGATTCTAGCACAGGCACGCAGTATTTT. The J gene is TRBJ2-3, the V gene TRBV4-1; D tentatively fits TRBD1 or TRBD2 (5 bases each). This CDR3 region has 15 residues. V dropped 0 bases and J dropped 9 bases, with 16 bases sitting between them. Germline-derived CDR1 and CDR2 are MGHRA and YSYEKL.

This clonotype was seen many times. CDR3 nucleotide sequence: TGCAGTGCTAGAGACGAAGGACAGACCTTCCAAGAGACCCAGTACTTC. Amino acids: CSARDEGQTFQETQYF. The rearrangement joins TRBV20-1 to TRBJ2-5; maybe TRBD1 (6 bases). Germline V gene sequence: CDR1 DFQATT, CDR2 SNEGSKA (reference sequence). The CDR3 extends over 16 amino acids. V was pared by 0 bases and J by 1 base, with 15 bases between.

In the case of this clonotype: A much bigger clone sits one base away, suggesting this may be a read error. The chain has TRBV7-8 and TRBJ2-7; D not resolved. The CDR3 length is 14 residues. Germline CDR1 is SGHVS and CDR2 is FQNEAQ. The chain's CDR3 is CASSRGRRNYEQHF. Here the CDR3 DNA reads TGTGCCAGCAGCCGAGGCCGACGCAACTACGAGCAGCACTTC. Supplemented by reference TRBV7-8 and TRBJ2-7, the full variable domain reads GAGVSQSPRYKVAKRGQDVALRCDPISGHVSLFWYQQALGQGPEFLTYFQNEAQLDKSGLPSDRFFAERPEGSVSTLKIQRTQQEDSAVYLCASSRGRRNYEQHFGPGTRLTVT.

With respect to this clonotype: Germline and junction disagree at one end, which may indicate a read error. The chain uses TRBV7-2 and TRBJ2-6, with D possibly being TRBD1 (5 bases). This CDR3 contains 16 residues. The V gene's germline CDR1 is SGHTA and CDR2 FQGNSA. Written as DNA, the CDR3 is TGTGCCAGCAGCTTGGGTAGCAACTCTGGGGCCAACGTCCCGACCTTC. It specifies CASSLGSNSGANVPTF.